This entry features one T cell receptor (beta chain) sequence. The V and J ends lost 7 bases and 1 base respectively, with 13 bases between them. From germline, CDR1 is SNHLY and CDR2 FYNNEI. There are 15 residues in the CDR3. TCRdb keeps only in-frame clones here, not all; method: immunoSEQ multiplex PCR. Of about 250,000 clones in the sample, 82% were seen once. This sample is drawn from a study of control samples from healthy donors and cancer patients. This chain joins TRBV2 and TRBJ2-2; D assignment may be TRBD1 or TRBD2 (5 bases each). This sequence was found in a woman aged 55 to 70 with lung cancer. Sequences were obtained from PBMCs. The CDR3 DNA reads TGTGCCAGCACCGCCAGGGACGTGAACACCGGGGAGCTGTTTTTT. The encoded protein is CASTARDVNTGELFF.